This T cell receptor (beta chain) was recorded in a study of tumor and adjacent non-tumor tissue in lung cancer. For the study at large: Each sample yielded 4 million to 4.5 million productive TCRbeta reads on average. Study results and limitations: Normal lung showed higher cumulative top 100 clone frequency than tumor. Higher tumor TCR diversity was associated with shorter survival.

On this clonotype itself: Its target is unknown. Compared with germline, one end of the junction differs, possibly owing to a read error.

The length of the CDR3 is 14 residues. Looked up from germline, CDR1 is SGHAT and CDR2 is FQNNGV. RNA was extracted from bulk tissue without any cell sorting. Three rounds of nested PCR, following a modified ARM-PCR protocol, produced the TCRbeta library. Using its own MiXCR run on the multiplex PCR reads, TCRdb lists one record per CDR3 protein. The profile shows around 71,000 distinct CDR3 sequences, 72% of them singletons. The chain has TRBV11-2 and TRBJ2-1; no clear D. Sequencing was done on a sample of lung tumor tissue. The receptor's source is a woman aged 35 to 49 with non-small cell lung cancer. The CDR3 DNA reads TGTGTCAGCAGCCCGCGGATAGGGTACAATGTGCAGTTCTTT. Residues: CVSSPRIGYNVQFF.